What follows are 9 T cell receptor beta chains derived from one specimen sequenced in a study of cytomegalovirus exposure and HLA in healthy donors (dated by TCRdb to the late 2010s). Library preparation was by the immunoSEQ multiplex PCR assay. A mixture of 60 forward primers for TCR Vbeta segments and 13 reverse primers for TCR Jbeta segments was used in the multiplex PCR. Held by TCRdb, this immuneACCESS table contains in-frame sequences only and omits some clones. Under half of the omission traces to an unresolved V gene where checked; the cause of the rest is unknown. This sample has around 150,000 clones in its table, and less than 85% of those were observed once. About 4.6% of the sample goes to the ten largest clones. Material for sequencing was PBMCs. Receptor source: a man between 40 and 49 years old in good health and CMV-seronegative.

The chain employs TRBV5-4 and TRBJ2-5; 8 bases are a match to TRBD1. V gave up 5 bases and J gave up 1 base; unmatched junction bases: 7. Germline CDR1 and CDR2: SGHNT and YYREEE (reference sequence). The CDR3 length is 15 residues. The CDR3 spells CASSGRDRPQETQYF. The CDR3 DNA reads as TGTGCCAGCAGTGGGCGGGACAGGCCCCAAGAGACCCAGTACTTC.

The V call is TRBV18, the J call TRBJ2-7; possibly TRBD2 for D (6 bases). Germline V lookup: CDR1 KGHSH, CDR2 LQKENI. V lost 4 bases to trimming and J lost 2 bases, with 18 bases between them. CDR3 length: 16 residues. The CDR3 is CASSRPGGSSPYEQYF. DNA for the CDR3: TGTGCCAGCTCACGCCCTGGAGGGAGTTCTCCCTACGAGCAGTACTTC. Full variable domain (missing parts from reference TRBV18 and TRBJ2-7): NAGVMQNPRHLVRRRGQEARLRCSPMKGHSHVYWYRQLPEEGLKFMVYLQKENIIDESGMPKERFSAEFPKEGPSILRIQQVVRGDSAAYFCASSRPGGSSPYEQYFGPGTRLTVT.

This clone was recorded a few times. This chain links TRBV6-6 with TRBJ1-1; no clear D. Germline V lookup: CDR1 MNHNY, CDR2 SVGAGI (reference sequence). The CDR3 has 13 amino acids. Trimming removed 6 bases at V and 2 bases at J, with 10 bases between. In DNA form, the CDR3 reads TGTGCCAGCAGAACGGGGATCAACACTGAAGCTTTCTTT. Translated, it gives CASRTGINTEAFF.

This rearrangement joins TRBV28 to TRBJ1-2; D is unresolved. Trimming left V 4 bases short and J 8 bases short, with 14 bases between. In germline, CDR1 is MDHEN, CDR2 SYDVKM. This CDR3 is 13 amino acids long. Written as DNA, the CDR3 is TGTGCCAGCAGTTCCCTTAGTCCCTGGGGCTACACCTTC. It encodes CASSSLSPWGYTF.

V and J are TRBV6-1 and TRBJ1-3; D perhaps matches TRBD1 (5 bases). Germline V gene lookup returns CDR1 MNHNS and CDR2 SASEGT. CDR3 length equals 15 residues. V gave up 5 bases and J gave up 2 bases, with 13 bases separating them. The CDR3 region has the DNA TGTGCCAGCAGTCCCCCAGGGAACACTGGAAACACCATATATTTT. It is translated as CASSPPGNTGNTIYF.

This clone came up once. This sequence joins TRBV5-1 and TRBJ2-7, with D possibly matching TRBD1 (6 bases). The CDR3 sequence is 12 residues long. In germline, CDR1 is SGHRS, CDR2 YFSETQ. The V end was cut by 5 bases, the J end by 5 bases, with 11 bases between. In DNA, the CDR3 is TGCGCCAGCAGTTTCCAGGGGAACGAGCAGTACTTC. As protein: CASSFQGNEQYF.

The chain combines TRBV29-1 with TRBJ2-3; tentatively, D is TRBD2 (6 bases). Trimming left V 8 bases short and J 4 bases short, with 22 bases between. This CDR3 has 15 amino acids. Germline V gene data show CDR1 as SQVTM and CDR2 as ANQGSEA. CDR3: CSFRPGLTFSDTQYF. DNA of the CDR3: TGCAGCTTTCGACCGGGACTCACCTTCTCAGATACGCAGTATTTT.

This clone was seen only a few times. Other DNA sequences within the sample encode an identical CDR3. The chain has TRBV9 and TRBJ2-3; the D is unclear. Germline V CDR1 and CDR2: SGDLS, YYNGEE. This CDR3 comprises 13 residues. V was pared by 4 bases and J by 3 bases, with 9 bases between. Written as DNA, the CDR3 is TGTGCCAGCAGCTCGTGGGCGACAGATACGCAGTATTTT. Protein: CASSSWATDTQYF.

This rearrangement joins TRBV7-9 to TRBJ1-2; 7 nucleotides align to TRBD1. V shed 7 bases and J 1 base; nucleotides not matched to a gene: 12. The germline V gene encodes CDR1 SEHNR and CDR2 FQNEAQ (reference sequence). CDR3 length: 16 residues. The CDR3: CASTPLGTVINYGYTF. The CDR3 bases are TGTGCCAGCACCCCGCTTGGGACAGTAATTAACTATGGCTACACCTTC.